This record looks at one T cell receptor (beta chain) sequence and its context. These data belong to a study of blood T cell repertoires in COVID-19. Study-wide background: COVID-19 samples, acute and convalescent, were from the United States, Italy and Spain. From T cells, B-cell-depleted T cells, or PBMCs came the material, which was cDNA or gDNA.

V was trimmed by 5 bases and J by 2 bases, leaving 12 bases between them. Germline V gene data show CDR1 as MGHRA and CDR2 as YSYEKL. The CDR3 consists of 15 residues. Per the original methods: From reference gene primer amplification, estimates of nucleated cell counts were derived. The repertoire was sequenced with immunoSEQ multiplex PCR; TCRdb's copy has only in-frame clones and lacks some. V and J calls and clone size come straight from that table; D and trimming were deduced from the DNA. Among about 140,000 clones, almost 85% were seen once, and the ten largest hold 2.5% to 3%. The sequence was collected from a man in his fifties or sixties with acute or convalescent COVID-19. The sample was peripheral blood. The gene calls are TRBV4-1 and TRBJ1-4, with D maybe TRBD1 (6 bases). The CDR3 DNA follows: TGCGCCAGCAGCAGAGCAGGGGAGACTAATGAAAAACTGTTTTTT. As protein: CASSRAGETNEKLFF.